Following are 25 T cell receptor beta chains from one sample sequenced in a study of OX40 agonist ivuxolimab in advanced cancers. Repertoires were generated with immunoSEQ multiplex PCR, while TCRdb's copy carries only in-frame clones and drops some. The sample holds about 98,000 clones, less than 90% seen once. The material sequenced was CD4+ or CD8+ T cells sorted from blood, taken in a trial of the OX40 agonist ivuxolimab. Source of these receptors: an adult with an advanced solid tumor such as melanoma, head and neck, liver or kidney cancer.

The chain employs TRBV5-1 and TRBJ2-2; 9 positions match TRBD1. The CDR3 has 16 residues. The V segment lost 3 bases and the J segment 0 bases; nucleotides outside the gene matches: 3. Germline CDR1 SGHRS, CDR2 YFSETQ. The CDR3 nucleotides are TGCGCCAGCAGCTGGACAGGGGCGACGAACACCGGGGAGCTGTTTTTT. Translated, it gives CASSWTGATNTGELFF.

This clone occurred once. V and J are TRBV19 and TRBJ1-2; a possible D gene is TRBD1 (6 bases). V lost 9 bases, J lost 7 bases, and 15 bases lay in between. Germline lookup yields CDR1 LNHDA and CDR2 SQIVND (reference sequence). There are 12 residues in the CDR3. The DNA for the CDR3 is TGTGCCAGCTCCCTAGACAGGATTGGCTACACCTTC. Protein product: CASSLDRIGYTF.

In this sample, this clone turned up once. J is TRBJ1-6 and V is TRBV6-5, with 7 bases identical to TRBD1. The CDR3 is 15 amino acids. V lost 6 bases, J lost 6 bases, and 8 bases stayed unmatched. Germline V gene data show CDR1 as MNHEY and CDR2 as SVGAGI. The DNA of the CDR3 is TGTGCCAGCAGAGCTAACGCAGGGGGTAATTCACCCCTCCACTTT. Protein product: CASRANAGGNSPLHF.

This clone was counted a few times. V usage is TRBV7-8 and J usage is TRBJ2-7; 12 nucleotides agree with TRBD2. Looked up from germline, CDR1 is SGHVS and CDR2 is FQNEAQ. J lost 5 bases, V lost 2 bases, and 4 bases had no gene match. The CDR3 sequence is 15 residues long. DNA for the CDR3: TGTGCCAGCAGCTTAAGACTAGCGGGAGTCCACGAGCAGTACTTC. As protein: CASSLRLAGVHEQYF.

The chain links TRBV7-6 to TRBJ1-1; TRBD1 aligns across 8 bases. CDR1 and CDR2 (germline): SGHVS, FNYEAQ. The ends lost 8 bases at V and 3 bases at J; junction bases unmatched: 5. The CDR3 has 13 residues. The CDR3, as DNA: TGTGCCAGCGCATTACAGGGGGACACTGAAGCTTTCTTT. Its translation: CASALQGDTEAFF.

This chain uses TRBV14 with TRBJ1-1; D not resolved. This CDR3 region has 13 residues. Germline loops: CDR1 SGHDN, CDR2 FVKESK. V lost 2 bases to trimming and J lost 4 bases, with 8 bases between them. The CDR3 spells CASSQTRGTEAFF. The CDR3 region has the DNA TGTGCCAGCAGCCAAACCCGGGGCACTGAAGCTTTCTTT.

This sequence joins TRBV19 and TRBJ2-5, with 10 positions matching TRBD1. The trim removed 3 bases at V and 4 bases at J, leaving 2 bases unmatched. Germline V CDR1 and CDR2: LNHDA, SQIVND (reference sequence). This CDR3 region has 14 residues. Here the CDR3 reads CASSMGQGPETQYF. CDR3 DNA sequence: TGTGCCAGTAGTATGGGACAGGGGCCAGAGACCCAGTACTTC. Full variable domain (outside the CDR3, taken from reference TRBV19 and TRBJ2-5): DGGITQSPKYLFRKEGQNVTLSCEQNLNHDAMYWYRQDPGQGLRLIYYSQIVNDFQKGDIAEGYSVSREKKESFPLTVTSAQKNPTAFYLCASSMGQGPETQYFGPGTRLLVL.

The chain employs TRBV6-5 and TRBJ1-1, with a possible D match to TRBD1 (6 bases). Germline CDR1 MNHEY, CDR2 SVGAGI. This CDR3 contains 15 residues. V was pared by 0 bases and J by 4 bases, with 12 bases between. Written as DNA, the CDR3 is TGTGCCAGCAGTTACTCGAGGGGGGGGCTCACTGAAGCTTTCTTT. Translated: CASSYSRGGLTEAFF.

This CDR3 reads CASSRGQGDSPLHF. The DNA for the CDR3 is TGTGCCAGCAGCCGTGGACAGGGGGATTCACCCCTCCACTTT. The chain couples TRBV7-3 to TRBJ1-6; 10 bases map to TRBD1. CDR3 length: 14 amino acids. The V segment lost 5 bases and the J segment 8 bases; nucleotides outside the gene matches: 3. The germline V gene encodes CDR1 SGHTA and CDR2 FQGTGA.

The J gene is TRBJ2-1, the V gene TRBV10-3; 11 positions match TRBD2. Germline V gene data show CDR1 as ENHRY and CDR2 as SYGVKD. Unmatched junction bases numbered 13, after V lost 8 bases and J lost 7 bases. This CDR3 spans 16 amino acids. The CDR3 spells CAIAPVSGRAVNEQFF. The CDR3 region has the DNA TGTGCCATCGCCCCCGTTAGCGGGAGGGCCGTAAATGAGCAGTTCTTC.

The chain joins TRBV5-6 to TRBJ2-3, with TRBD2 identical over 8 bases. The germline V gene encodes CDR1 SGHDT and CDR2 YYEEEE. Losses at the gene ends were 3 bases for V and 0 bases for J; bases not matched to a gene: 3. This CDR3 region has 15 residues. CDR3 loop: CASSWPSGSTDTQYF. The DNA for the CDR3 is TGTGCCAGCAGCTGGCCTAGCGGGAGCACAGATACGCAGTATTTT.

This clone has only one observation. CDR3 DNA: TGTGCCAGCAGCCCGGACGGCCTCTATGGCTACACCTTC. Translating gives CASSPDGLYGYTF. The chain employs TRBV7-2 and TRBJ1-2, with D unresolved. This CDR3 region has 13 residues. V dropped 5 bases and J dropped 4 bases, with 11 bases sitting between them. Germline CDR1 reads SGHTA; CDR2 reads FQGNSA.

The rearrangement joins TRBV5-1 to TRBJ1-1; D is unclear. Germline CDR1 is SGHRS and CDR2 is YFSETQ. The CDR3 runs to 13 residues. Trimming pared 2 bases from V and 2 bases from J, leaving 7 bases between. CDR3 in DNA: TGCGCCAGCAGCTTCGACTCAAACACTGAAGCTTTCTTT. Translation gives CASSFDSNTEAFF. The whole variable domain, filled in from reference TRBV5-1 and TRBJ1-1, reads KAGVTQTPRYLIKTRGQQVTLSCSPISGHRSVSWYQQTPGQGLQFLFEYFSETQRNKGNFPGRFSGRQFSNSRSEMNVSTLELGDSALYLCASSFDSNTEAFFGQGTRLTVV.

CDR3: CASRRWFKGTSGSYNEQFF. Written as DNA, the CDR3 is TGTGCCAGCAGACGGTGGTTCAAGGGGACTAGCGGGTCCTACAATGAGCAGTTCTTC. The chain employs TRBV28 and TRBJ2-1; 12 bases line up with TRBD2. Germline V gene lookup returns CDR1 MDHEN and CDR2 SYDVKM. The V gene end was trimmed by 6 bases and the J gene end by 1 base; junction bases not matched to a gene: 13. CDR3 length equals 19 residues.

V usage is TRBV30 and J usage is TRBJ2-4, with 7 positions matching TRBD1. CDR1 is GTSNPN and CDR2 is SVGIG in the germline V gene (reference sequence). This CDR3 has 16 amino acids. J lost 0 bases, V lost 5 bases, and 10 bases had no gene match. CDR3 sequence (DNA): TGTGCCTGGTCGACAGGGTCGAACCTAGCCAAAAACATTCAGTACTTC. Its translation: CAWSTGSNLAKNIQYF.

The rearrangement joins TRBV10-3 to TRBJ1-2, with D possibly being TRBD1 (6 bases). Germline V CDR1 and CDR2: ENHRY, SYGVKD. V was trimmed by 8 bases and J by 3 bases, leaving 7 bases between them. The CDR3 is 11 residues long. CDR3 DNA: TGTGCCATCTCAGGGGACTATGGCTACACCTTC. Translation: CAISGDYGYTF.

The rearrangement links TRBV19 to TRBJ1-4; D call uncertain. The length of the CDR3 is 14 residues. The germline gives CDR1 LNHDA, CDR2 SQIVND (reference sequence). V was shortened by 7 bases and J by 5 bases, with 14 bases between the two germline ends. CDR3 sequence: CASNGLGANEKLFF. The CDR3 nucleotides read TGTGCCAGTAACGGACTTGGCGCAAATGAAAAACTGTTTTTT.

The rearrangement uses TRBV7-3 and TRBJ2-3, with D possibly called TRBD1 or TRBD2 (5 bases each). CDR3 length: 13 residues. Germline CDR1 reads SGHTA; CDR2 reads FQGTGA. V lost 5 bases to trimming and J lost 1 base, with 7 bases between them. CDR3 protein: CASSRGGTDTQYF. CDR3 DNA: TGTGCCAGCAGCCGAGGGGGCACAGATACGCAGTATTTT.

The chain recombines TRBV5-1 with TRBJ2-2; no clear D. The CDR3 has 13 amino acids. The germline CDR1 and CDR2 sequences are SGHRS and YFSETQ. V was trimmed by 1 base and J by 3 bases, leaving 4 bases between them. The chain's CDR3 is CASSLQYTGELFF. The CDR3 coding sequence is TGCGCCAGCAGCTTGCAATACACCGGGGAGCTGTTTTTT.

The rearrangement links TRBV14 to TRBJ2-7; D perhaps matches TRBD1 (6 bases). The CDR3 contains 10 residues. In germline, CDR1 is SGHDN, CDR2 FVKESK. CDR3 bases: TGTGCCAGCAGCAGACAGGCTACAATAGTC. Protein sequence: CASSRQATIV.

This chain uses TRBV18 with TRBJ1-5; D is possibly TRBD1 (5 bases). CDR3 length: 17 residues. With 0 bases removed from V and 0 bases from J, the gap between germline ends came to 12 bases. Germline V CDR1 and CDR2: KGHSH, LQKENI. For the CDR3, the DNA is TGTGCCAGCTCACCACCGAACACAGGACCTAGCAATCAGCCCCAGCATTTT. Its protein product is CASSPPNTGPSNQPQHF.

The CDR3 DNA reads as TGTGCCAGCAGCTTCGGCGGTACCTACGAGCAGTACTTC. It encodes CASSFGGTYEQYF. The chain recombines TRBV5-4 with TRBJ2-7; D gene uncertain. The CDR3 contains 13 residues. CDR1 and CDR2 (germline): SGHNT, YYREEE (reference sequence). Between the trimmed V and J ends, which lost 2 bases and 2 bases, there was a span of 8 bases.

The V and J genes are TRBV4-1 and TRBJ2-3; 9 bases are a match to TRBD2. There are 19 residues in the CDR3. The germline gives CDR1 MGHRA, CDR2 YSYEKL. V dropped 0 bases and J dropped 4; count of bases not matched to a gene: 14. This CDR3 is CASSQERLAGPRGADTQYF. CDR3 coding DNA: TGCGCCAGCAGCCAAGAAAGGCTAGCGGGGCCTAGGGGCGCAGATACGCAGTATTTT.

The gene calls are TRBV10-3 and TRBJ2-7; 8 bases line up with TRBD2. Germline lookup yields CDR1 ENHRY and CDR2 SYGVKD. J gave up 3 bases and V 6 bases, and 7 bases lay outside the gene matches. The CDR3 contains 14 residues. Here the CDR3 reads CAISSGTSSYEQYV. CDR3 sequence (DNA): TGTGCCATCAGCTCCGGGACTAGTAGCTACGAGCAGTACGTC.

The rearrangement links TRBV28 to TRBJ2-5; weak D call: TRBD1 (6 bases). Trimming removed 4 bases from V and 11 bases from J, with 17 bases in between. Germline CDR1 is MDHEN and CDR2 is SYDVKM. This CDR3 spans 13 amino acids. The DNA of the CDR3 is TGTGCCAGCAGTTCGTGGACAGTAAAGAGTCAGTACTTC. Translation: CASSSWTVKSQYF.